The 6 T cell receptor beta chains listed next were all sequenced from one sample in a study of blood T cell repertoires in COVID-19. The repertoire was sequenced with immunoSEQ multiplex PCR; TCRdb's copy has only in-frame clones and lacks some. Among over 200,000 clones listed, around nine tenths were seen once. The specimen sequenced was peripheral blood. These receptors all come from a woman aged 55 to 70 with acute or convalescent COVID-19.

J is TRBJ1-2 and V is TRBV11-2; perhaps TRBD1 as D (6 bases). Germline assignment: CDR1 SGHAT and CDR2 FQNNGV. With 1 base removed from V and 1 base from J, the gap between germline ends came to 7 bases. CDR3 size: 14 residues. For the CDR3, the DNA is TGTGCCAGCAGCTTAGCAGGGGTTAACTATGGCTACACCTTC. Translated, it gives CASSLAGVNYGYTF. The full variable domain, completed using reference TRBV11-2 and TRBJ1-2, is EAGVAQSPRYKIIEKRQSVAFWCNPISGHATLYWYQQILGQGPKLLIQFQNNGVVDDSQLPKDRFSAERLKGVDSTLKIQPAKLEDSAVYLCASSLAGVNYGYTFGSGTRLTVV.

The rearrangement links TRBV6-5 to TRBJ1-1, with D perhaps TRBD1 (5 bases). The CDR3 covers 13 residues. V lost 6 bases and J 5 bases, leaving 13 bases between the germline ends. Germline loops: CDR1 MNHEY, CDR2 SVGAGI. CDR3 bases: TGTGCCAGCAGGAGACCGACAGTAACTGAAGCTTTCTTT. Translation gives CASRRPTVTEAFF.

The chain has TRBV15 and TRBJ2-7; D remains ambiguous. The CDR3 extends over 14 amino acids. V shed 1 base and J shed 2 bases, with 9 bases lying between them. Germline loops: CDR1 LNHNV, CDR2 YYDKDF (reference sequence). The CDR3 region is CATSRAGSPYEQYF. DNA for the CDR3: TGTGCCACCAGCAGAGCGGGTTCTCCCTACGAGCAGTACTTC. The entire variable domain, with the rest obtained from reference TRBV15 and TRBJ2-7, is as follows: DAMVIQNPRYQVTQFGKPVTLSCSQTLNHNVMYWYQQKSSQAPKLLFHYYDKDFNNEADTPDNFQSRRPNTSFCFLDIRSPGLGDTAMYLCATSRAGSPYEQYFGPGTRLTVT.

The chain recombines TRBV7-9 with TRBJ1-6; 7 nucleotides line up with TRBD1. The germline CDR1 and CDR2 sequences are SEHNR and FQNEAQ (reference sequence). The CDR3 sequence is 17 residues long. V lost 3 bases and J lost 1; bases outside the gene matches: 6. The CDR3 loop reads CASSFNRGGSYNSPLHF. Here the CDR3 DNA reads TGTGCCAGCAGCTTCAACAGGGGTGGTTCCTATAATTCACCCCTCCACTTT.

This clone was detected ten times or more. The rearrangement joins TRBV13 to TRBJ2-7; 7 bases map to TRBD1. The V gene's germline CDR1 is PRHDT and CDR2 FYEKMQ (reference sequence). The length of the CDR3 is 17 residues. The ends lost 4 bases at V and 3 bases at J; junction bases unmatched: 15. CDR3 nucleotides: TGTGCCAGCAGCTCACACCGGGTGACAGGGAGCAACTACGAGCAGTACTTC. Encoded protein: CASSSHRVTGSNYEQYF.

V and J are TRBV12-3 or TRBV12-4 and TRBJ1-5, with TRBD1 as a possible D gene (6 bases). The V end lost 6 bases, the J end lost 4 bases, and 10 bases lay between the germline ends. The CDR3 is made up of 13 amino acids. The CDR3 loop is CASRSDRNQPQHF. The CDR3 nucleotides are TGTGCCAGCAGGTCGGACAGAAATCAGCCCCAGCATTTT.